This T cell receptor (beta chain) comes out of a study of cytomegalovirus exposure and HLA in healthy donors. Study observations and caveats: Researchers reported that a few CMV-associated chains were confirmed in vitro as CMV antigen-specific.

PCR involved 60 Vbeta and 13 Jbeta primers. The data were produced by immunoSEQ multiplex PCR, yet TCRdb's version contains in-frame clones alone and is incomplete. Altogether more than 200,000 clones are present, roughly 68% being singletons, with the ten largest covering 2% to 3%. This clone was recorded a few times. Its antigen remains unidentified. This clonotype originated in a man aged 35 to 55 in good health and CMV-seropositive. Sequencing was performed on PBMCs.

The chain's CDR3 is CASKRPTGLSYEQYF. As DNA, the CDR3 is TGTGCCAGCAAGCGGCCCACGGGACTCTCCTACGAGCAGTACTTC. V is TRBV6-1 and J is TRBJ2-7; tentative D call: TRBD2 (6 bases). Germline V CDR1 and CDR2: MNHNS, SASEGT. The CDR3 loop spans 15 amino acids. The ends were cut back, 7 bases at V and 0 bases at J, with 16 bases in the middle.